This entry lists 10 T cell receptor beta chains sequenced from one sample in a study of OX40 agonist ivuxolimab in advanced cancers. Profiling relied on immunoSEQ multiplex PCR, and the TCRdb table lists in-frame clones only, not all of them. The sample lists about 34,000 clones; around 90% were seen once. The sample here was CD4+ or CD8+ T cells sorted from blood, taken in a trial of the OX40 agonist ivuxolimab. The receptors were sampled from an adult with an advanced solid tumor such as melanoma, head and neck, liver or kidney cancer.

The genes are TRBV11-2 and TRBJ2-7, with a weak D call TRBD1 (6 bases). Trimming left V 5 bases short and J 5 bases short, with 16 bases between. This CDR3 has 14 amino acids. The germline V gene has CDR1 SGHAT and CDR2 FQNNGV. CDR3 DNA sequence: TGTGCCAGCAGCCTCAGGGGAAGTCGGGACGAGCAGTACTTC. Residues: CASSLRGSRDEQYF.

The chain uses TRBV30 and TRBJ1-1; TRBD1 matches at 10 bases. Germline V CDR1 and CDR2: GTSNPN, SVGIG (reference sequence). This CDR3 has 14 amino acids. V was pared by 2 bases and J by 5 bases, with 5 bases of the junction left unmatched. The CDR3 DNA reads as TGTGCCTGGAGTATAGGGACAGGGGAAACTGAAGCTTTCTTT. Its protein product is CAWSIGTGETEAFF.

The chain recombines TRBV18 with TRBJ2-5, with 8 bases fitting TRBD1. This CDR3 comprises 14 residues. CDR1 and CDR2 from the germline V gene are KGHSH and LQKENI. Unmatched junction bases numbered 9, after V lost 7 bases and J lost 5 bases. CDR3 residues: CASFPGQARETQYF. The CDR3 bases are TGTGCCAGCTTCCCGGGACAGGCGAGGGAGACCCAGTACTTC.

This clone occurred once. The chain couples TRBV10-3 to TRBJ1-2, with D unclear. Trimming stripped 3 bases from V and 2 bases from J, with 4 bases between. The CDR3 extends over 12 amino acids. The V gene's germline CDR1 is ENHRY and CDR2 SYGVKD. The CDR3 DNA reads TGTGCCATCAGTGAAATCAACTATGGCTACACCTTC. Protein product: CAISEINYGYTF.

This clone has only one observation. The gene calls are TRBV2 and TRBJ1-4; D gene ambiguous. V was clipped by 0 bases and J by 3 bases, with 8 bases between them. Per the germline V gene, CDR1 is SNHLY and CDR2 is FYNNEI. The CDR3 loop spans 15 amino acids. CDR3 region: CASSEAADSNEKLFF. The CDR3 DNA reads TGTGCCAGCAGTGAAGCGGCAGATTCTAATGAAAAACTGTTTTTT. Combining the CDR3 with reference TRBV2 and TRBJ1-4 gives the whole variable domain EPEVTQTPSHQVTQMGQEVILRCVPISNHLYFYWYRQILGQKVEFLVSFYNNEISEKSEIFDDQFSVERPDGSNFTLKIRSTKLEDSAMYFCASSEAADSNEKLFFGSGTQLSVL.

The CDR3 protein is CASSIGLAPDTQYF. CDR3 DNA: TGTGCCAGTAGTATAGGACTAGCGCCCGATACGCAGTATTTT. The V and J genes are TRBV19 and TRBJ2-3; 8 bases fit TRBD2. The trim removed 1 base at V and 6 bases at J, leaving 3 bases unmatched. CDR3 size: 14 residues. Germline V gene data show CDR1 as LNHDA and CDR2 as SQIVND (reference sequence).

This chain uses TRBV19 with TRBJ1-1; no definite D call. Germline-derived CDR1 and CDR2 are LNHDA and SQIVND (reference sequence). This CDR3 is 18 amino acids long. V lost 2 bases and J 1 base, leaving 20 bases between the germline ends. The CDR3 sequence is CASSILAPGTVTNTEAFF. The CDR3 nucleotides read TGTGCCAGTAGTATACTCGCCCCGGGAACAGTAACGAACACTGAAGCTTTCTTT.

The V and J genes are TRBV19 and TRBJ2-5; perhaps TRBD1 as D (6 bases). This CDR3 region has 12 residues. Germline V gene data show CDR1 as LNHDA and CDR2 as SQIVND (reference sequence). In nucleotides, the CDR3 is TGTGGCATGCGGACAGTTCAAGAGACCCAGTACTTC. This translates into CGMRTVQETQYF. Full variable domain (missing parts from reference TRBV19 and TRBJ2-5): DGGITQSPKYLFRKEGQNVTLSCEQNLNHDAMYWYRQDPGQGLRLIYYSQIVNDFQKGDIAEGYSVSREKKESFPLTVTSAQKNPTAFYLCGMRTVQETQYFGPGTRLLVL.

The rearrangement uses TRBV5-4 and TRBJ2-7, with D perhaps TRBD1 or TRBD2 (5 bases each). The CDR3 consists of 13 residues. Germline lookup yields CDR1 SGHNT and CDR2 YYREEE (reference sequence). V was shortened by 1 base and J by 5 bases, with 10 bases between the two germline ends. CDR3 sequence: CASSLQGRDEQYF. In nucleotides, the CDR3 is TGTGCCAGCAGCTTGCAGGGACGGGACGAGCAGTACTTC.

The chain joins TRBV5-1 to TRBJ2-3; D uncertain. CDR1 and CDR2 (germline): SGHRS, YFSETQ. CDR3 size: 16 residues. V was shortened by 0 bases and J by 0 bases, with 11 bases between the two germline ends. The CDR3 sequence: CASSLEGAPSTDTQYF. The CDR3 DNA is TGCGCCAGCAGCTTGGAAGGTGCCCCGAGCACAGATACGCAGTATTTT.